This T cell receptor (beta chain) was recovered during a study of yellow fever vaccine responses in identical twins. MiXCR, applied by TCRdb to the RT-PCR reads, yields one record per CDR3 protein. The sample carries some 35,000 distinct CDR3 sequences, roughly three fifths recorded once. Broader study findings: Twins reportedly showed a vaccine T cell response that seemed partly convergent and partly personalized.

CDR3 size: 12 residues. The germline gives CDR1 SGHAT, CDR2 FQDESV (reference sequence). V lost 2 bases and J lost 7, with 3 bases in between. On this clonotype itself: What it recognizes is unknown.

V gene TRBV11-1 combines with J gene TRBJ1-6; no definite D call. The receptor was derived from a young woman who received the yellow fever vaccine. The source material was T cells from blood (PBMCs), unsorted or a sorted subset (not recorded which), sampled before or after yellow fever vaccination (not recorded which). In DNA form, the CDR3 reads TGTGCCAGCAGCTTACTGAATTCACCCCTCCACTTT. Translation: CASSLLNSPLHF.